Below, 5 T cell receptor beta chains from the same sample are listed, as sequenced in a study of CD8+CD57+ T cells in acquired aplastic anemia (dated by TCRdb to about 2018). Sequenced on an Illumina HiSeq 2000. Profiling of TCR beta VDJ combinations and CDR3 sequences used genomic DNA as the template. Starting from the raw public reads, TCRdb applied fastp trimming at Q25, assembled clones with MiXCR and retained in-frame beta chains. All rows with the same CDR3 protein become a single entry with the most common DNA and genes. The sample table contains roughly 200,000 distinct CDR3 sequences; only one count was recorded for roughly 65% of them. Together, the top ten hold approximately 42% of the sample. Expansion of CD8+CD57+ cells had been shown by flow cytometry in the patients chosen for sequencing. Input material: sorted CD4+, CD8+, or CD8+CD57+ T cells (not recorded which) from PBMCs. These receptors originate from a human donor with aplastic anemia.

Comments on this clonotype: The DNA is omitted, as the CDR3 cannot be located on it reliably, and the CDR3 follows TCRdb's listing. This chain joins TRBV2 and TRBJ2-7; the table's D gene call, TRBD1, was not cross checked with the DNA. Inclusive of both ends, the CDR3 amounts to 17 amino acids. Germline CDR1 is SNHLY and CDR2 is FYNNEI. The chain's CDR3 is CACSARHQGGNHYEQYF.

The rearrangement uses TRBV5-1 and TRBJ1-6; TRBD1 is a possible D gene (5 bases). Germline loops: CDR1 SGHRS, CDR2 YFSETQ. The V and J ends lost 5 bases and 13 bases respectively, with 16 bases between them. The CDR3 is 13 amino acids. The CDR3 is CASRSQGTLPLHF. DNA of the CDR3: TGCGCCAGCAGAAGTCAGGGTACCCTCCCCCTCCACTTT.

The chain links TRBV2 to TRBJ2-1, with 8 bases aligning to TRBD2. The CDR3 has 16 residues. J gave up 0 bases and V 6 bases, and 7 bases lay outside the gene matches. Germline CDR1 SNHLY, CDR2 FYNNEI. CDR3 in DNA: TGTGCCAGCAGGTCCTTAGCGGGGAGCTCCTACAATGAGCAGTTCTTC. This sequence encodes CASRSLAGSSYNEQFF.

For this clonotype: Mismatch with germline at one junction end may stem from a read error. V gene TRBV12-3 or TRBV12-4 combines with J gene TRBJ1-4; D unclear. The CDR3 covers 16 residues. In nucleotides, the CDR3 is TGTGCCAGCAGTTTGGCTCGAACTTCAACTAATGAAAAACTGCTTTTT. Protein: CASSLARTSTNEKLLF.

As regards this clonotype: Because the CDR3 is missing its conserved closing phenylalanine or tryptophan, this is likely a read error. The CDR3 here is CSAPLAGIDEQYL. The CDR3 region has the DNA TGCAGTGCACCACTAGCGGGGATCGACGAGCAGTACCTC. The chain uses TRBV20-1 and TRBJ2-7; 10 nucleotides match TRBD2. The V gene end was trimmed by 6 bases and the J gene end by 5 bases; junction bases not matched to a gene: 7. The CDR3 contains 13 residues. Looked up from germline, CDR1 is DFQATT and CDR2 is SNEGSKA (reference sequence).